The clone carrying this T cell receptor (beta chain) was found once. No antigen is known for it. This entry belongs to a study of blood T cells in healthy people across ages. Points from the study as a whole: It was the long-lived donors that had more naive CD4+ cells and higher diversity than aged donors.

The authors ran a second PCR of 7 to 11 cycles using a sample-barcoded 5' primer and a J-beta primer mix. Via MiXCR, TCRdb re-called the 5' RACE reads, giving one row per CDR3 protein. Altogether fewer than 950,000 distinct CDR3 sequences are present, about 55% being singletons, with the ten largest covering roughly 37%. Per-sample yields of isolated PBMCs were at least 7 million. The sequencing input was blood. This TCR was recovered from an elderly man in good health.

CDR3 coding DNA: TGTGCCAGCAGCCCCCAAGGGGGCCGAGGGAGTACCATATATTTT. Amino acid sequence: CASSPQGGRGSTIYF. The rearrangement uses TRBV9 and TRBJ1-3, with 7 bases aligning to TRBD1. J lost 10 bases, V lost 4 bases, and 14 bases had no gene match. CDR3 length equals 15 residues. The V gene's germline CDR1 is SGDLS and CDR2 YYNGEE.